This T cell receptor (beta chain) was retrieved from a study of T cells in tumors and immune-related adverse events (dated by TCRdb to about 2021). Using the immunoSEQ assay, the TCR beta locus was amplified and sequenced, producing bulk TCR Vbeta CDR3 data. In the original analysis: Non-productive CDR3s, sequences shorter than 7 amino acids, and those not starting with C or ending with F/W were excluded. Analysis was restricted to specimens with at least 1000 reads, and clonotypes were defined at the amino acid level. Clonality was computed as 1 minus Pielou's evenness. To equalize library sizes, abundance-weighted random subsampling with replacement was performed 100 times so that 95% confidence intervals could be reported. Repertoire overlap was quantified with the Morisita overlap index, and the top 40 clones per specimen were checked for overlap with the irAE. In TCRdb, the immuneACCESS table is reduced to in-frame sequences with V and J assigned. These tables do not hold every clone; where another copy was compared, an unresolved V gene accounts for under half, and the others remain unexplained. V and J calls and clone size are those listed in that table; D and trimming were worked out from the DNA. This sample has about 22,000 clones in its table, and around nine tenths of those were observed once. The top ten clonotypes cover roughly 1.3% of the sample.

The meaning of the sample's treatment or condition label: nivolumab (PD-1 blockade) given before sampling. The DNeasy Blood and Tissue Kit was used to extract DNA from the formalin-fixed paraffin-embedded specimens. CDR1 and CDR2 are drawn from the germline V gene (reference sequence): LNHDA, SQIVND. The CDR3 spans 14 residues, from the cysteine through the phenylalanine. Here the CDR3 DNA is all that survives: 42 bases in frame from base 1. In the case of this clone: No antigen is known for it. One end of the junction fails to match germline, which may point to a read error.

This clonotype originated in a female donor with metastatic renal cell carcinoma. The receptor chain draws on TRBV19 and TRBJ2-2, with the D gene not clear enough to name. The specimen was lymph node tissue, collected from a patient treated with anti-PD-1 therapy. The DNA sequence is as follows: TGTGCCAGTAGTATTTCGGCGAACATCGGGGAGCTGTTTTTT. Translated, it gives CASSISANIGELFF.